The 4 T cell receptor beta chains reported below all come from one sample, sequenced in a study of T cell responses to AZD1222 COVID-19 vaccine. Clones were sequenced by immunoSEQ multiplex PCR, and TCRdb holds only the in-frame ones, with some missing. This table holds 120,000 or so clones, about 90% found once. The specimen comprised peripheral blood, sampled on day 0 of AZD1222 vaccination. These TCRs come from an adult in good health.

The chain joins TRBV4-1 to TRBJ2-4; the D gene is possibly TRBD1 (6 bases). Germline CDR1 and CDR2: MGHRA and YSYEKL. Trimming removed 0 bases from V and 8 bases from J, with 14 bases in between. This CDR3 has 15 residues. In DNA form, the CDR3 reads TGCGCCAGCAGCCAAGAGGGCAGGGGTATAGACATTCAGTACTTC. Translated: CASSQEGRGIDIQYF.

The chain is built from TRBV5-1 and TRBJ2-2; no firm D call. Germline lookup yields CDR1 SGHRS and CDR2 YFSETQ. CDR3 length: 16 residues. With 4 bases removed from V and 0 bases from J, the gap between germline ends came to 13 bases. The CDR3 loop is CASSNVVGANTGELFF. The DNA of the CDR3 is TGCGCCAGCAGCAATGTGGTTGGAGCGAACACCGGGGAGCTGTTTTTT.

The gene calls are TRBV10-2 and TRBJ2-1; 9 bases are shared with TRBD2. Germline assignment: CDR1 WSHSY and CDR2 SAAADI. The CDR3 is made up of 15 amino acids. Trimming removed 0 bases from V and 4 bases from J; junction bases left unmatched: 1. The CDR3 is CASSESSGRYNEQFF. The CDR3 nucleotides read TGCGCCAGCAGTGAGTCTAGCGGGAGATACAATGAGCAGTTCTTC.

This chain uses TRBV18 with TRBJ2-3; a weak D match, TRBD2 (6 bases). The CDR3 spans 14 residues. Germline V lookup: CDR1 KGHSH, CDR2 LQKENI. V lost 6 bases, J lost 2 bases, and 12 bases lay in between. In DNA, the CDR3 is TGTGCCAGCTCTCATAGCGGAATCACAGATACGCAGTATTTT. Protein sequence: CASSHSGITDTQYF.